Below, 23 T cell receptor beta chains from the same sample are listed, as sequenced in a study of T cell responses to AZD1222 COVID-19 vaccine. Sequenced by immunoSEQ multiplex PCR; TCRdb stores in-frame clones only, minus some. The sample has 150,000 or so clones, about 93% seen once. The source was peripheral blood, collected on day 0 of AZD1222 vaccination. These receptors originate from an adult in good health.

The chain carries TRBV29-1 and TRBJ2-7, with 15 positions matching TRBD2. The V gene's germline CDR1 is SQVTM and CDR2 ANQGSEA. The CDR3 totals 17 residues. CDR3 amino acids: CTPGRGLAGGNAYEQYF. DNA of the CDR3: TGCACCCCTGGACGGGGACTAGCGGGAGGCAACGCCTACGAGCAGTACTTC.

This clone has more than one count but fewer than ten. This chain joins TRBV19 and TRBJ2-1, with 8 positions matching TRBD1. Per germline, CDR1 LNHDA and CDR2 SQIVND (reference sequence). The CDR3 totals 15 residues. Losses at the gene ends were 5 bases for V and 9 bases for J; bases not matched to a gene: 12. The CDR3 nucleotides are TGTGCCAGTAGTGTCGGGACAGGTCGGTCGGCTGAGCAGTTCTTC. It specifies CASSVGTGRSAEQFF.

The rearrangement joins TRBV12-3 or TRBV12-4 to TRBJ2-7, with D perhaps given as TRBD1 or TRBD2 (5 bases each). CDR3 length: 13 amino acids. The V end was cut by 7 bases, the J end by 6 bases, with 16 bases between. This CDR3 is CASKRDAAAEQYF. Here the CDR3 DNA reads TGTGCCAGCAAAAGGGACGCGGCTGCCGAGCAGTACTTC.

The CDR3 here is CASSAGTGALLQETQYF. The CDR3 DNA is TGTGCCAGCAGCGCGGGGACAGGGGCGCTCCTTCAAGAGACCCAGTACTTC. J is TRBJ2-5 and V is TRBV5-4, with 10 bases lining up with TRBD1. CDR1 SGHNT and CDR2 YYREEE come from the germline V gene (reference sequence). This CDR3 region has 17 residues. V lost 4 bases and J lost 2; bases outside the gene matches: 11.

The chain links TRBV5-6 to TRBJ2-6; D gene unclear. Between the trimmed V and J ends, which lost 1 base and 3 bases, there was a span of 8 bases. CDR3 length equals 15 residues. Germline V gives CDR1 SGHDT, CDR2 YYEEEE. CDR3 residues: CASSLSELGANVLTF. CDR3 sequence (DNA): TGTGCCAGCAGCTTGTCGGAGCTTGGGGCCAACGTCCTGACTTTC.

The rearrangement uses TRBV15 and TRBJ1-2; TRBD1 matches 11 bases. From germline, CDR1 is LNHNV and CDR2 YYDKDF (reference sequence). This CDR3 contains 13 residues. V shed 3 bases, J shed 7 bases, and the junction held 1 base outside the gene matches. The CDR3 sequence: CATSRDRGPGYTF. CDR3 nucleotides: TGTGCCACCAGCAGGGACAGGGGGCCTGGCTACACCTTC.

The genes are TRBV2 and TRBJ2-3; no clear D. The germline gives CDR1 SNHLY, CDR2 FYNNEI. The CDR3 totals 13 residues. V was shortened by 7 bases and J by 2 bases, with 10 bases between the two germline ends. The CDR3 region is CASTPLITDTQYF. CDR3 bases: TGTGCCAGCACCCCCTTGATCACAGATACGCAGTATTTT.

This sequence joins TRBV19 and TRBJ2-3; perhaps TRBD2 as D (7 bases). The CDR3 is 12 amino acids. The V gene's germline CDR1 is LNHDA and CDR2 SQIVND (reference sequence). The V end lost 3 bases, the J end lost 14 bases, and 15 bases lay between the germline ends. The CDR3 DNA reads as TGTGCCAGTAGTATGGGGGGCGGGAGTTGGTATTTT. It codes for CASSMGGGSWYF.

The chain has TRBV11-2 and TRBJ2-2, with 7 bases lining up with TRBD2. Germline V gene lookup returns CDR1 SGHAT and CDR2 FQNNGV. This CDR3 is 13 amino acids long. V gave up 7 bases and J gave up 7 bases; unmatched junction bases: 6. CDR3 sequence: CASIAGDDGELFF. The CDR3 region has the DNA TGTGCCAGCATCGCGGGGGACGACGGGGAGCTGTTTTTT.

Comment on this clone: Distinct nucleotide sequences in the sample also encode this CDR3. The rearrangement joins TRBV12-3 or TRBV12-4 to TRBJ2-3; D remains ambiguous. Trimming took off 3 bases at V and 2 bases at J, with 0 bases between the two ends. This CDR3 has 11 residues. The chain's CDR3 is CASSFTDTQYF. CDR3 bases: TGTGCCAGCAGTTTCACAGATACGCAGTATTTT.

The chain recombines TRBV5-1 with TRBJ1-2, with D perhaps TRBD1 (6 bases). From germline, CDR1 is SGHRS and CDR2 YFSETQ. There are 13 residues in the CDR3. V dropped 0 bases and J dropped 8 bases, with 11 bases sitting between them. The CDR3: CASSLGQETGYTF. The CDR3, as DNA: TGCGCCAGCAGCTTGGGACAGGAAACAGGCTACACCTTC.

J is TRBJ1-2 and V is TRBV5-4, with D perhaps TRBD1 (6 bases). The CDR3 runs to 16 residues. The V end lost 3 bases, the J end lost 4 bases, and 19 bases lay between the germline ends. From germline, CDR1 is SGHNT and CDR2 YYREEE (reference sequence). In DNA form, the CDR3 reads TGTGCCAGCAGCTCTGGCAGGGGATTCGTTAGCTATGGCTACACCTTC. Translation: CASSSGRGFVSYGYTF.

V and J are TRBV7-2 and TRBJ2-7; D is unclear. The CDR3 consists of 17 residues. V gave up 6 bases and J gave up 2 bases, with 23 bases separating them. The germline V gene has CDR1 SGHTA and CDR2 FQGNSA. The CDR3 sequence is CASRADILVRNTYEQYF. The CDR3 DNA follows: TGTGCCAGCAGGGCTGACATTTTGGTTCGCAACACCTACGAGCAGTACTTC.

This sequence joins TRBV6-5 and TRBJ2-1; 8 bases line up with TRBD1. J gave up 6 bases and V 2 bases, and 6 bases lay outside the gene matches. This CDR3 is 15 amino acids long. Germline values: CDR1 MNHEY, CDR2 SVGAGI. For the CDR3, the DNA is TGTGCCAGCAGTTACCGACAGGGGATTGGCAATGAGCAGTTCTTC. This gives the protein CASSYRQGIGNEQFF.

V usage is TRBV6-5 and J usage is TRBJ1-1, with TRBD1 matching over 8 bases. This CDR3 region has 14 residues. In germline, CDR1 is MNHEY, CDR2 SVGAGI. V shed 6 bases and J 6 bases; nucleotides not matched to a gene: 9. DNA of the CDR3: TGTGCCAGCAGCCTAGGACAGGGTGGCTCTGAAGCTTTCTTT. This sequence encodes CASSLGQGGSEAFF.

This rearrangement joins TRBV2 to TRBJ1-2; 9 bases match TRBD1. In germline, CDR1 is SNHLY, CDR2 FYNNEI. The J segment lost 7 bases and the V segment lost 8 bases, leaving 8 bases of the junction unmatched. CDR3 length: 13 amino acids. Written as DNA, the CDR3 is TGTGCCAGCCAAACAGGGGGCAGGGGTGGCTACACCTTC. Translation: CASQTGGRGGYTF.

This clone came up once. The same CDR3 arises from other DNA sequences in this sample as well. The V gene is TRBV12-5, the J gene TRBJ2-7; TRBD1 aligns across 9 bases. CDR1 and CDR2 from the germline V gene are LGHNT and FRNRAP. The junction had 5 bases not matched to a gene; V was cut back by 0 bases and J by 2 bases. The CDR3 is made up of 16 amino acids. The DNA for the CDR3 is TGTGCTAGTGGTTTGGTTCTGGGACAGGGTCCCTACGAGCAGTACTTC. Protein product: CASGLVLGQGPYEQYF.

J is TRBJ1-5 and V is TRBV25-1; D is uncertain. This CDR3 has 13 amino acids. The germline V gene encodes CDR1 MGHDK and CDR2 SYGVNS. Between the trimmed V and J ends, which lost 6 bases and 2 bases, there was a span of 8 bases. The CDR3 loop reads CASSAMGNQPQHF. The CDR3 bases are TGTGCCAGCAGCGCCATGGGCAATCAGCCCCAGCATTTT.

J is TRBJ2-1 and V is TRBV2; 14 bases are a match to TRBD2. CDR1 is SNHLY and CDR2 is FYNNEI in the germline V gene. Trimming at V came to 7 bases and at J to 6 bases, leaving 5 bases not matched to a gene. This CDR3 spans 15 amino acids. The CDR3 sequence is CASKPGTSGSNEQFF. The CDR3 DNA reads TGTGCCAGCAAACCCGGGACTAGCGGGAGCAATGAGCAGTTCTTC. The full variable domain, in which reference TRBV2 and TRBJ2-1 provide the parts outside the CDR3, is EPEVTQTPSHQVTQMGQEVILRCVPISNHLYFYWYRQILGQKVEFLVSFYNNEISEKSEIFDDQFSVERPDGSNFTLKIRSTKLEDSAMYFCASKPGTSGSNEQFFGPGTRLTVL.

The table lists this clone with a count of one. The chain has TRBV27 and TRBJ1-1; 8 positions agree with TRBD1. This CDR3 is 14 amino acids long. J gave up 1 base and V 6 bases, and 4 bases lay outside the gene matches. The germline V gene encodes CDR1 MNHEY and CDR2 SMNVEV (reference sequence). In DNA, the CDR3 is TGTGCCAGCAGCCGGACAGGGCCGAACACTGAAGCTTTCTTT. Translated, it gives CASSRTGPNTEAFF.

This clone was seen only once. The chain uses TRBV19 and TRBJ1-3; TRBD1 agrees at 10 bases. The V gene's germline CDR1 is LNHDA and CDR2 SQIVND (reference sequence). V gave up 7 bases and J gave up 1 base; unmatched junction bases: 7. The CDR3 contains 16 residues. CDR3 nucleotides: TGTGCCAGTACCCGGACAGGGGGTAGTTCTGGAAACACCATATATTTT. This translates into CASTRTGGSSGNTIYF.

The chain has TRBV5-1 and TRBJ1-4; no definite D call. With 0 bases removed from V and 3 bases from J, the gap between germline ends came to 9 bases. The germline V gene has CDR1 SGHRS and CDR2 YFSETQ. The length of the CDR3 is 15 residues. CDR3 protein: CASSLAIGANEKLFF. Here the CDR3 DNA reads TGCGCCAGCAGCTTGGCCATCGGTGCTAATGAAAAACTGTTTTTT.

The rearrangement uses TRBV19 and TRBJ1-6; a weak D match, TRBD1 (6 bases). Germline CDR1 reads LNHDA; CDR2 reads SQIVND (reference sequence). This CDR3 contains 14 residues. The V end was cut by 7 bases, the J end by 8 bases, with 15 bases between. The chain's CDR3 is CASTAGQGYSPLHF. In nucleotides, the CDR3 is TGTGCCAGTACCGCGGGGCAGGGGTATTCACCCCTCCACTTT.